The 21 T cell receptor beta chains reported below all come from one sample, sequenced in a study of blood T cell repertoires in COVID-19. Only in-frame clones appear in the TCRdb table, and some are missing; sequencing was by immunoSEQ multiplex PCR. The sample records about 100,000 clones, nearly 90% being singletons. The sequenced material came from peripheral blood. These receptors originate from a man in his fifties or sixties with active COVID-19.

The chain uses TRBV5-4 and TRBJ1-1, with D hard to call. CDR1 SGHNT and CDR2 YYREEE come from the germline V gene (reference sequence). The CDR3 extends over 13 amino acids. Trimming took off 9 bases at V and 3 bases at J, with 15 bases between the two ends. The CDR3 DNA reads as TGTGCCACCTCCGGTAGTCCTTACACTGAAGCTTTCTTT. It translates to CATSGSPYTEAFF.

CDR3 sequence: CASSFRLAGAYNEQFF. CDR3 bases: TGTGCCAGCAGCTTTCGACTAGCGGGGGCCTACAATGAGCAGTTCTTC. The gene calls are TRBV7-9 and TRBJ2-1; 12 nucleotides agree with TRBD2. The CDR3 runs 16 residues. The germline gives CDR1 SEHNR, CDR2 FQNEAQ (reference sequence). The V and J ends lost 3 bases and 2 bases, in that order; junction bases with no gene match: 2.

This clone showed up many times. The rearrangement joins TRBV3-1 (or the pseudogene TRBV3-2) to TRBJ2-1, with 10 bases lining up with TRBD2. V lost 0 bases to trimming and J lost 10 bases; unmatched junction nucleotides: 15. Germline V CDR1 and CDR2: LGHDT, YNNKEL (reference sequence). The CDR3 contains 18 residues. CDR3 coding DNA: TGTGCCAGCAGCCAAGAATTTCGGCTAGCGGGGGACCAACAGGAGCAGTTCTTC. Protein: CASSQEFRLAGDQQEQFF.

This clone showed up just once. This rearrangement joins TRBV14 to TRBJ1-5, with TRBD1 matching 7 bases. The ends lost 2 bases at V and 12 bases at J; junction bases unmatched: 7. The CDR3 consists of 13 residues. CDR1 is SGHDN, CDR2 FVKESK, per germline. This CDR3 is CASSQLGGGNQHF. DNA of the CDR3: TGTGCCAGCAGCCAACTAGGGGGCGGAAACCAGCATTTT. Full variable domain (rest looked up from reference TRBV14 and TRBJ1-5): EAGVTQFPSHSVIEKGQTVTLRCDPISGHDNLYWYRRVMGKEIKFLLHFVKESKQDESGMPNNRFLAERTGGTYSTLKVQPAELEDSGVYFCASSQLGGGNQHFGDGTRLSIL.

This rearrangement joins TRBV5-1 to TRBJ2-4; 8 bases agree with TRBD1. Trimming took 4 bases from V and 12 from J; bases not matched to a gene: 3. This CDR3 has 11 residues. Germline lookup yields CDR1 SGHRS and CDR2 YFSETQ. The CDR3 spells CASSRTGRQYF. CDR3 nucleotides: TGCGCCAGCAGCAGGACAGGGCGTCAGTACTTC.

Details on this clone: A read error may produce the germline difference seen at one junction end. The V gene is TRBV6-2 or TRBV6-3, the J gene TRBJ1-1; the match to TRBD1 covers 9 bases. This CDR3 is 15 amino acids long. Per the germline V gene, CDR1 is MNHEY and CDR2 is SVGEGT. The CDR3 here is CASSLRGTGITETFF. Written as DNA, the CDR3 is TGTGCCAGCAGTCTCAGGGGGACAGGGATCACTGAAACTTTCTTT.

The chain employs TRBV7-2 and TRBJ2-1, with TRBD1 matching 9 bases. CDR3 length equals 14 residues. Per the germline V gene, CDR1 is SGHTA and CDR2 is FQGNSA. V shed 5 bases, J shed 9 bases, and the junction held 8 bases outside the gene matches. The CDR3 DNA follows: TGTGCCAGCAGCACAAGGGACAGGGTTGGTGAGCAGTTCTTC. Translated: CASSTRDRVGEQFF.

The V call is TRBV25-1, the J call TRBJ1-6, with 8 bases identical to TRBD1. The CDR3 is 14 residues long. Trimming at V came to 8 bases and at J to 7 bases, leaving 7 bases not matched to a gene. CDR1 and CDR2 (germline): MGHDK, SYGVNS. The CDR3 here is CASRGTGENSPLHF. The CDR3 nucleotides read TGTGCCAGCCGAGGGACAGGAGAGAATTCACCCCTCCACTTT.

The V and J genes are TRBV5-1 and TRBJ2-2; D is possibly TRBD2 (5 bases). In germline, CDR1 is SGHRS, CDR2 YFSETQ. The CDR3 has 14 residues. With 3 bases removed from V and 7 bases from J, the gap between germline ends came to 13 bases. The CDR3 loop is CASSSQLAVGELFF. Written as DNA, the CDR3 is TGCGCCAGCAGCTCCCAGCTAGCAGTCGGGGAGCTGTTTTTT.

This chain connects TRBV29-1 to TRBJ2-2; 10 bases fit TRBD2. The CDR3 contains 15 residues. J gave up 6 bases and V 4 bases, and 8 bases lay outside the gene matches. Germline assignment: CDR1 SQVTM and CDR2 ANQGSEA. The CDR3, as DNA: TGCAGCGTTGCCCGGGGACTAGCGTATGCCGGGGAGCTGTTTTTT. It encodes CSVARGLAYAGELFF.

This rearrangement joins TRBV19 to TRBJ2-3, with TRBD1 matching over 7 bases. The junction had 5 bases not matched to a gene; V was cut back by 3 bases and J by 5 bases. This CDR3 region has 14 residues. Germline V gene lookup returns CDR1 LNHDA and CDR2 SQIVND (reference sequence). The CDR3 loop is CASSIRGPGDTQYF. The CDR3 DNA reads TGTGCCAGTAGTATTAGGGGGCCGGGAGATACGCAGTATTTT.

The CDR3 loop is CASSRDRPLAQPQHF. DNA of the CDR3: TGTGCCAGCAGTCGGGACAGACCTCTCGCTCAGCCCCAGCATTTT. This chain uses TRBV6-2 or TRBV6-3 with TRBJ1-5, with TRBD1 identical over 7 bases. After removal of 5 bases from V and 6 bases from J, the junction contained 10 bases not matched to a gene. This CDR3 is 15 amino acids long. Germline values: CDR1 MNHEY, CDR2 SVGEGT.

The chain has TRBV29-1 and TRBJ2-4, with 7 bases fitting TRBD1. The V gene's germline CDR1 is SQVTM and CDR2 ANQGSEA. The ends lost 3 bases at V and 7 bases at J; junction bases unmatched: 3. The CDR3 contains 12 residues. The CDR3 DNA is TGCAGCGTTGACAGGGGGTACAACATTCAGTACTTC. It yields the protein CSVDRGYNIQYF.

This clone appeared a single time. The V call is TRBV6-5, the J call TRBJ2-1, with 12 bases lining up with TRBD2. V lost 6 bases and J lost 4; bases outside the gene matches: 4. Germline lookup yields CDR1 MNHEY and CDR2 SVGAGI. The CDR3 is made up of 15 amino acids. CDR3 residues: CASRLAGGGYNEQFF. The DNA for the CDR3 is TGTGCCAGCAGACTAGCGGGGGGAGGGTACAATGAGCAGTTCTTC.

The chain employs TRBV6-5 and TRBJ2-2; D unresolved. Trimming removed 6 bases from V and 5 bases from J, with 4 bases in between. Germline values: CDR1 MNHEY, CDR2 SVGAGI. The CDR3 extends over 11 amino acids. CDR3 coding DNA: TGTGCCAGCAGCCAAACCGGGGAGCTGTTTTTT. Translating gives CASSQTGELFF.

The genes are TRBV4-2 and TRBJ1-2; no firm D call. CDR3 size: 16 residues. Germline assignment: CDR1 LGHNA and CDR2 YNFKEQ. Between the trimmed V and J ends, which lost 0 bases and 6 bases, there was a span of 17 bases. The CDR3 sequence: CASSQEVTANWNGYTF. CDR3 in DNA: TGTGCCAGCAGCCAAGAAGTAACAGCAAATTGGAATGGCTACACCTTC.

The chain is built from TRBV5-6 and TRBJ1-2; 7 bases agree with TRBD1. The germline gives CDR1 SGHDT, CDR2 YYEEEE. The V segment lost 1 base and the J segment 5 bases; nucleotides outside the gene matches: 5. This CDR3 is built from 14 residues. CDR3 sequence reads: CASSLRTGGYGYTF. The CDR3 nucleotides read TGTGCCAGCAGCTTGAGGACAGGTGGTTATGGCTACACCTTC.

The rearrangement joins TRBV11-3 to TRBJ2-2; D perhaps matches TRBD1 (5 bases). CDR3 size: 14 residues. Trimming took off 2 bases at V and 1 base at J, with 5 bases between the two ends. Germline CDR1 and CDR2: SGHNT and YENEEA. This CDR3 is CASSLQGNTGELFF. In DNA form, the CDR3 reads TGTGCCAGCAGCTTACAGGGGAACACCGGGGAGCTGTTTTTT.

The table lists this clone with a few counts. V and J are TRBV2 and TRBJ2-7; 8 bases line up with TRBD1. V lost 4 bases to trimming and J lost 3 bases; unmatched junction nucleotides: 5. This CDR3 is 14 amino acids long. CDR1 and CDR2 from the germline V gene are SNHLY and FYNNEI. CDR3 sequence: CASSGAGTGYEQYF. The DNA of the CDR3 is TGTGCCAGCAGTGGAGCAGGGACAGGCTACGAGCAGTACTTC.

This sequence joins TRBV6-6 and TRBJ2-3; a weak D match, TRBD1 (6 bases). The CDR3 has 14 residues. Per germline, CDR1 MNHNY and CDR2 SVGAGI (reference sequence). Trimming cost V 1 base and J 3 bases, with 8 bases left between them. CDR3 in DNA: TGTGCCAGCAGTTACTTCCAGGGGACAGATACGCAGTATTTT. Protein: CASSYFQGTDTQYF.

The rearrangement uses TRBV7-2 and TRBJ2-7; D is unresolved. The V gene's germline CDR1 is SGHTA and CDR2 FQGNSA. The CDR3 has 15 residues. V lost 0 bases, J lost 5 bases, and 14 bases lay in between. CDR3 bases: TGTGCCAGCAGCTTAGCGTTGGGTATGGGCCACGAGCAGTACTTC. Translated: CASSLALGMGHEQYF. Filled out from reference TRBV7-2 and TRBJ2-7, the complete variable domain reads GAGVSQSPSNKVTEKGKDVELRCDPISGHTALYWYRQSLGQGLEFLIYFQGNSAPDKSGLPSDRFSAERTGGSVSTLTIQRTQQEDSAVYLCASSLALGMGHEQYFGPGTRLTVT.